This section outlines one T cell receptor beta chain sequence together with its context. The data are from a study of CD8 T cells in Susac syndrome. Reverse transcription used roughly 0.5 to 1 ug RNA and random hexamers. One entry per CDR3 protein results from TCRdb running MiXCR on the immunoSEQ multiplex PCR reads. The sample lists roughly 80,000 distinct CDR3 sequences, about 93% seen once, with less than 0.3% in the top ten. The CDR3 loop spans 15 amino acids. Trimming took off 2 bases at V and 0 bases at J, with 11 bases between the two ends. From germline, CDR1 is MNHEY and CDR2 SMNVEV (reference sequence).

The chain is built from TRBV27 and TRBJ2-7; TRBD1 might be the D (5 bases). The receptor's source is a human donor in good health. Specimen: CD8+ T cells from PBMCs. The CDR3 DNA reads TGTGCCAGCAGTTTAAGAGGACACAGCTCCTACGAGCAGTACTTC. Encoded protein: CASSLRGHSSYEQYF.